This is a list of T cell receptor beta chains from one sample in a study of cytomegalovirus exposure and HLA in healthy donors. TCRdb keeps only in-frame clones here, not all; method: immunoSEQ multiplex PCR. The table records roughly 100,000 clones, approximately 82% of them present only once. The material sequenced was PBMCs. The receptors stem from a man aged 35-49 years in good health and CMV-seronegative. CDR3s include the opening cysteine and the closing phenylalanine or tryptophan. The order of the fields is J gene, D gene, V gene, clone size, CDR3 DNA, CDR3 protein. D genes are given only for firm matches. Expanded clones are given a class, and other clones once, few, many or no size at all.

TRBJ1-2,TRBD1,TRBV20-1,once,TGCAGTGCTACGAGGGGGCAAGGCTACACCTTC,CSATRGQGYTF
TRBJ2-6,NA,TRBV27,NA,TGTGCCAGCAGTTTATACAGGGATAGCTCTGGGGCCAACGTCCTGACTTTC,CASSLYRDSSGANVLTF
TRBJ2-5,TRBD2,TRBV19,once,TGTGCCAGTTCTAGCGGGGGAAAGACCCAGTACTTC,CASSSGGKTQYF
TRBJ1-2,TRBD1,TRBV6-5,few,TGTGCCAGCACCCAGCCGCAGGGGGGTAACTATGGCTACACCTTC,CASTQPQGGNYGYTF
TRBJ1-5,TRBD1,TRBV2,NA,TGTGCCAGCAAGACAGGGCTTAATCAGCCCCAGCATTTT,CASKTGLNQPQHF
TRBJ2-5,TRBD2,TRBV4-2,NA,TGTGCCAGCAGCCACACCGGGACTAGCGGGGTGGAGGAGACCCAGTACTTC,CASSHTGTSGVEETQYF
TRBJ1-1,NA,TRBV11-2,NA,TGTGCCAGCAGCTTAGAAAGGGGAACTGAAGCTTTCTTT,CASSLERGTEAFF
TRBJ1-1,NA,TRBV9,NA,TGTGCCAGCAGCGTAGTCACGGGGAACACTGAAGCTTTCTTT,CASSVVTGNTEAFF
TRBJ2-3,TRBD1,TRBV25-1,once,TGTGCCAGCAGTGAGGGGGCGACAGGGCTCACAGATACGCAGTATTTT,CASSEGATGLTDTQYF
TRBJ2-1,NA,TRBV7-2,NA,TGTGCCAGCAGCTCAGACTACTCCTACAATGAGCAGTTCTTC,CASSSDYSYNEQFF
TRBJ2-7,NA,TRBV2,NA,TGTGCCAGCAGTGTAAGACTTTCTAGCTCCTACGAGCAGTACTTC,CASSVRLSSSYEQYF
TRBJ2-1,NA,TRBV7-9,NA,TGTGCCAGCAGCTTAGTCGGGGGGCATGAGCAGTTCTTC,CASSLVGGHEQFF
TRBJ2-7,TRBD2,TRBV27,NA,TGTGCCAGCAGTCGGGAGGCGAGGTACGAGCAGTACTTC,CASSREARYEQYF
TRBJ1-5,NA,TRBV6-1,NA,TGTGCCAGCATCGAGGGCTCCATTAGCAATCAGCCCCAGCATTTT,CASIEGSISNQPQHF
TRBJ1-2,NA,TRBV10-3,NA,TGTGCCATCAGTCCAGGTGGGAACTATGGCTACACCTTC,CAISPGGNYGYTF
TRBJ2-5,NA,TRBV9,NA,TGTGCCAGCAGCGCCAGCGTAGGTAAAGAGACCCAGTACTTC,CASSASVGKETQYF
TRBJ1-2,TRBD1,TRBV2,NA,TGTGCCAGCAGTTGGGGACAGAGTGATTATGGCTACACCTTC,CASSWGQSDYGYTF
TRBJ2-7,NA,TRBV7-2,NA,TGTGCCAGCAGCCCCGGAAGACAAAACGGCGGGGTTCCGTACTTC,CASSPGRQNGGVPYF
TRBJ1-2,TRBD1,TRBV20-1,NA,TGCAGTGCACAGGGGGCGAGTGGCTACACCTTC,CSAQGASGYTF
TRBJ2-1,TRBD2,TRBV6-1,NA,TGTGCCAGCAGTGAAGTCCAGGCGGGACTAGCGGGGGGAAACTACAATGAGCAGTTCTTC,CASSEVQAGLAGGNYNEQFF
TRBJ2-3,TRBD1,TRBV6-1,NA,TGTGCCAGCAGTGATTGGGGACAGGGGGCAGATACGCAGTATTTT,CASSDWGQGADTQYF
TRBJ2-3,NA,TRBV2,NA,TGTGCCAGCAGTGAACGAGGTAGCCCCACAGATACGCAGTATTTT,CASSERGSPTDTQYF
TRBJ2-7,NA,TRBV28,NA,TGTGCCAGCAGGACGGGTAATTATAGAGGGGGCTACGAGCAGTACTTC,CASRTGNYRGGYEQYF
TRBJ1-1,TRBD1,TRBV19,NA,TGTGCCAGTAGTATAGCGGACAGGGGGCCGAACACTGAAGCTTTCTTT,CASSIADRGPNTEAFF
TRBJ2-2,TRBD2,TRBV7-6,NA,TGTGCCAGCAGCTTACGACTAGCGGGGGTGACCGGGGAGCTGTTTTTT,CASSLRLAGVTGELFF
TRBJ1-4,NA,TRBV6-5,NA,TGTGCCAGCAGTTACGACACTAGGAGGGAAAAACTGTTTTTT,CASSYDTRREKLFF
TRBJ2-1,TRBD1,TRBV5-5,few,TGTGCCAGCAGCTCCTCGATCGGGGACAGGGGTAGTGGAAATGAGCAGTTCTTC,CASSSSIGDRGSGNEQFF
TRBJ1-5,TRBD1,TRBV7-9,few,TGTGCCAGCAGCCGCGGACAGGGGGCCCGCAATCAGCCCCAGCATTTT,CASSRGQGARNQPQHF
TRBJ1-3,NA,TRBV7-9,NA,TGTTCCAGCAGCTTAGGGACGGGGGACACCATATATTTT,CSSSLGTGDTIYF
TRBJ2-3,NA,TRBV2,once,TGTGCCAGCACCCAGGGCCCAGATACGCAGTATTTT,CASTQGPDTQYF
TRBJ1-1,NA,TRBV28,NA,TGTGCCAGCAGTTTTCAGGGTTCGAACACTGAAGCTTTCTTT,CASSFQGSNTEAFF
TRBJ2-3,NA,TRBV7-9,NA,TGTTCCAGCAGGGGGTTAGCGGCTAGCACAGATACGCAGTATTTT,CSSRGLAASTDTQYF
TRBJ1-4,NA,TRBV7-9,NA,TGTGCCAGCAGCGAGTCGACAGGTACTAATGAAAAACTGTTTTTT,CASSESTGTNEKLFF
TRBJ2-5,TRBD1,TRBV5-1,NA,TGCGCCAGCAGCTCCCGGGACAGGGTAGAGACCCAGTACTTC,CASSSRDRVETQYF
TRBJ2-1,NA,TRBV21-1,few,TGTGCCAGCAGTATTGGACTAGCGGGGGGGCAGAGAAATGAGCAGTTCTTC,CASSIGLAGGQRNEQFF
TRBJ1-2,NA,TRBV7-9,few,TGTTCCAGCAGCTTGACAGAGAAAGGCTACACCTTC,CSSSLTEKGYTF
TRBJ2-1,NA,TRBV11-2,NA,TGTGCCAGCAGCATCGACGGACTAACCTGGGATGAGCAGTTCTTC,CASSIDGLTWDEQFF
TRBJ1-2,TRBD1,TRBV25-1,NA,TGTGCCAGCAGTAAGACAGGGGACTATGGCTACACCTTC,CASSKTGDYGYTF
TRBJ2-1,TRBD2,TRBV5-1,NA,TGCGCCAGCAGCTTAGTAGCGGGAAGCTCCTACAATGAGCAGTTCTTC,CASSLVAGSSYNEQFF
TRBJ1-1,TRBD1,TRBV2,NA,TGTGCCAGCAGTCCTTCTGGTGCAGGGGGGACTGAAGCTTTCTTT,CASSPSGAGGTEAFF
TRBJ1-6,NA,TRBV19,NA,TGTGCCAGTAGTATCGCCAGGGCTTATAATTCACCCCTCCACTTT,CASSIARAYNSPLHF
TRBJ1-5,TRBD1,TRBV11-2,NA,TGTGCCAGCAGCTTGGGACAGGGGATTCAGCCCCAGCATTTT,CASSLGQGIQPQHF
TRBJ2-7,TRBD1,TRBV27,NA,TGTGCCAGCAGTTTAAAGGGACAGGGGGCAGAAAAGTACTTC,CASSLKGQGAEKYF
TRBJ1-3,NA,TRBV9,NA,TGTGCCAGCAGCGTAGAAGGGGTCGGAAACACCATATATTTT,CASSVEGVGNTIYF
TRBJ2-7,TRBD1,TRBV10-3,NA,TGTGCCATCAGTGAGAGGGGACAGGGCAGTCACGAGCAGTACTTC,CAISERGQGSHEQYF
TRBJ1-5,NA,TRBV28,NA,TGTGCCAGCAGTTTAGGAGGCCCCGGCAATCAGCCCCAGCATTTT,CASSLGGPGNQPQHF
TRBJ1-2,TRBD1,TRBV28,few,TGTGCCAGCAGGGGTGGGGGGACAGGGAACTATGGCTACACCTTC,CASRGGGTGNYGYTF
TRBJ2-7,TRBD2,TRBV2,NA,TGTGCCAGCAGTGAACTAGCGGGGGCCGGAGAGCAGTACTTC,CASSELAGAGEQYF
TRBJ1-2,TRBD1,TRBV29-1,NA,TGCAGCGTTGAATTGGGCAGGGGGAACGGCTACACCTTC,CSVELGRGNGYTF
TRBJ2-1,NA,TRBV7-9,NA,TGTGCCAGCAGCTTAGAATCCGTGGGGGGAAATGAGCAGTTCTTC,CASSLESVGGNEQFF
TRBJ2-2,TRBD2,TRBV2,once,TGTGCCAGCAGTATAGCGGGTGCGAACACCGGGGAGCTGTTTTTT,CASSIAGANTGELFF
TRBJ2-7,NA,TRBV7-9,few,TGTGCCAGCAGCTCAACAACGAGTGGCGGGTACGAGCAGTACTTC,CASSSTTSGGYEQYF
TRBJ1-1,NA,TRBV2,once,TGTGCCACGCAACAGACAGATTCCATGAACACTGAAGCTTTCTTT,CATQQTDSMNTEAFF
TRBJ2-7,NA,TRBV28,NA,TGTGCCAGCAGCCCATTCTACGAGCAGTACTTC,CASSPFYEQYF
TRBJ1-3,NA,TRBV18,NA,TGTGCCAGCTCACCTGGGCCTGGAAACACCATATATTTT,CASSPGPGNTIYF
TRBJ2-3,NA,TRBV15,NA,TGTGCCACCAGCAACGGACAGATTAGCACAGATACGCAGTATTTT,CATSNGQISTDTQYF